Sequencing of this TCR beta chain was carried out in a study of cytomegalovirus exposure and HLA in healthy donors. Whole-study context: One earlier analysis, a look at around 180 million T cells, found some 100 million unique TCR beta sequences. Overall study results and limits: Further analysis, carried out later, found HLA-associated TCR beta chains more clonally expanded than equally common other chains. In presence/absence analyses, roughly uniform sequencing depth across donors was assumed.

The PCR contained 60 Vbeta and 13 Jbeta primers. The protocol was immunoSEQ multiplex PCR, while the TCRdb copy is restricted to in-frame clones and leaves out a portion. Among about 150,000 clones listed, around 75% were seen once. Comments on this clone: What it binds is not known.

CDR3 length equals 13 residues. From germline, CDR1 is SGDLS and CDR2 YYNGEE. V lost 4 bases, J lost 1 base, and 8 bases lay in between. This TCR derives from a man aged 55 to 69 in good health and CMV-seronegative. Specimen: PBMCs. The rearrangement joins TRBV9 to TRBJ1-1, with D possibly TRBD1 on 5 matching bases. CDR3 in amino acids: CASSYRGNTEAFF. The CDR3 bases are TGTGCCAGCAGCTATAGGGGGAACACTGAAGCTTTCTTT.